This TCR beta chain was found in a study of shared clonotypes between healthy human individuals. Study results and limitations: Sorted-subset sequencing, rarefaction showed, was incomplete despite large depth. The donor pool, a small one, limited the genetic and exposure-history diversity represented.

This clone has just a few counts. Its antigen is currently unknown. The CDR3 has 12 amino acids. J lost 9 bases, V lost 5 bases, and 7 bases had no gene match. In germline, CDR1 is SQVTM, CDR2 ANQGSEA. Researchers divided each subset's genomic DNA evenly across several immunoSEQ plates. When replicate PCRs were run on sorted subsets, they used about 200 ng DNA, about 31,000 T cell genomes. Clones were read by immunoSEQ multiplex PCR, and TCRdb kept only the in-frame ones, dropping some. The repertoire holds hundreds of thousands of clones, with around two thirds as singletons. This receptor was obtained from a woman aged 30 to 39 in good health. This sequence joins TRBV29-1 and TRBJ1-5; TRBD1 agrees at 7 bases. Input material: memory CD4+ T cells sorted from blood. Sample subset: CD45RA-negative fraction. The CDR3 DNA follows: TGCAGCGTTCGGGACAGCCTGGGGCCCCAGCATTTT. Protein product: CSVRDSLGPQHF. Using reference TRBV29-1 and TRBJ1-5 for the parts outside the CDR3, the full variable domain is SAVISQKPSRDICQRGTSLTIQCQVDSQVTMMFWYRQQPGQSLTLIATANQGSEATYESGFVIDKFPISRPNLTFSTLTVSNMSPEDSSIYLCSVRDSLGPQHFGDGTRLSIL.